Below, 20 T cell receptor beta chains from the same sample are listed, as sequenced in a study of T cells expressing NK-cell markers. TCRdb reprocessed the 5' RACE reads and reports one entry per CDR3 protein, with no DNA. The sample features a few hundred thousand distinct CDR3 sequences, with roughly 3.4% in its top ten. Specimen: blood T cells: a sorted CD56 or NKG2C T cell subset, CD4+ or CD8+ T cells, or bulk PBMC T cells (not recorded which). The source is a man aged 18-30 years in good health.

This chain uses TRBV10-2 with TRBJ2-1; the D gene TCRdb calls, TRBD2, cannot be checked with no DNA. Germline CDR1 reads WSHSY; CDR2 reads SAAADI. This CDR3 comprises 12 residues. The CDR3 here is CATGTSGRERFF.

V is TRBV14 and J is TRBJ2-5; TCRdb gives TRBD2 as the D gene, but with no DNA this cannot be confirmed. Germline V gene sequence: CDR1 SGHDN, CDR2 FVKESK. The CDR3 has 13 amino acids. CDR3 loop: CASSSGTAVGQYF.

This rearrangement joins TRBV19 to TRBJ1-2; the D gene TCRdb calls, TRBD1, cannot be checked with no DNA. Germline values: CDR1 LNHDA, CDR2 SQIVND (reference sequence). This CDR3 is 14 amino acids long. CDR3 sequence reads: CASSPGEANYGYTF.

The chain couples TRBV24-1 to TRBJ2-3; TCRdb's D call, TRBD2, is unchecked because there is no DNA. Germline V lookup: CDR1 KGHDR, CDR2 SFDVKD. The CDR3 consists of 16 residues. The CDR3 loop is CATSDPAGGLTDTQYF.

The V and J genes are TRBV7-9 and TRBJ2-3; as DNA is missing, the TRBD2 call by TCRdb cannot be tested. Germline values: CDR1 SEHNR, CDR2 FQNEAQ (reference sequence). CDR3 size: 17 residues. This CDR3 reads CASSPPGSGRERSTQYF.

The chain combines TRBV5-1 with TRBJ2-6; the TCRdb D gene call, TRBD1, has no DNA to confirm it. The germline V gene encodes CDR1 SGHRS and CDR2 YFSETQ. CDR3 length equals 18 residues. CDR3 loop: CASSLTGQGISGANVLTF.

The V gene is TRBV2, the J gene TRBJ2-2. The germline CDR1 and CDR2 sequences are SNHLY and FYNNEI. The CDR3 loop spans 13 amino acids. The CDR3 here is CASSEARTGELFF.

The chain links TRBV20-1 to TRBJ2-3; absent DNA, TCRdb's TRBD2 call cannot be checked. The germline V gene has CDR1 DFQATT and CDR2 SNEGSKA (reference sequence). This CDR3 is 18 amino acids long. CDR3 loop: CSAPSRLAGGRRTDTQYF.

The chain links TRBV29-1 to TRBJ1-1; TCRdb selects TRBD1, and the lack of DNA leaves this call unchecked. CDR3 length: 14 residues. Germline-derived CDR1 and CDR2 are SQVTM and ANQGSEA. CDR3: CSVENRGRNTEAFF.

V gene TRBV15 combines with J gene TRBJ2-5; the D call from TCRdb, TRBD2, cannot be confirmed without DNA. CDR3 length equals 14 residues. Germline CDR1 and CDR2: LNHNV and YYDKDF (reference sequence). The chain's CDR3 is CATSGSGSEETQYF.

V gene TRBV5-8 combines with J gene TRBJ2-5; TCRdb calls TRBD1, which cannot be checked without DNA. Germline V CDR1 and CDR2: SGHTS, YDEGEE. The CDR3 consists of 15 residues. CDR3 in amino acids: CASSLNPRGQETQYF.

The chain employs TRBV19 and TRBJ2-4; the D call of TRBD1 rests on TCRdb alone, since no DNA is present to check it. The germline gives CDR1 LNHDA, CDR2 SQIVND (reference sequence). CDR3 length equals 15 residues. The CDR3 spells CASSIGRQGKNIQYF.

The chain carries TRBV15 and TRBJ2-1; TCRdb names TRBD1, which stays unverified in the absence of DNA. Looked up from germline, CDR1 is LNHNV and CDR2 is YYDKDF (reference sequence). The CDR3 sequence is 14 residues long. The CDR3 region is CATSAGNAYNEQFF.

This sequence joins TRBV6-5 and TRBJ2-2; checking the TCRdb D call of TRBD2 is not possible without DNA. In germline, CDR1 is MNHEY, CDR2 SVGAGI. This CDR3 is built from 11 residues. The CDR3 spells CASTSGGELFF.

The chain couples TRBV15 to TRBJ2-2; TCRdb proposes TRBD1, but this gene call is untestable without DNA. In germline, CDR1 is LNHNV, CDR2 YYDKDF (reference sequence). There are 15 residues in the CDR3. CDR3 protein: CATSREGQGEGELFF.

The chain is built from TRBV29-1 and TRBJ1-1. The CDR3 extends over 13 amino acids. Germline V CDR1 and CDR2: SQVTM, ANQGSEA. CDR3 region: CSVLSPGYTEAFF.

V is TRBV5-6 and J is TRBJ2-1. The CDR3 covers 12 residues. Germline assignment: CDR1 SGHDT and CDR2 YYEEEE. The CDR3 loop is CASSLLRDEQFF.

This chain connects TRBV20-1 to TRBJ2-1; TCRdb's D call, TRBD2, is unchecked because there is no DNA. Germline V CDR1 and CDR2: DFQATT, SNEGSKA (reference sequence). CDR3 size: 16 residues. The CDR3 sequence is CSALTSGRASSNEQFF.

This chain connects TRBV12-3 or TRBV12-4 to TRBJ2-1; TCRdb's D call, TRBD1, is unchecked because there is no DNA. The CDR3 is 16 residues long. The CDR3: CASRPAFRGPYNEQFF.

The chain uses TRBV19 and TRBJ1-1. CDR1 is LNHDA and CDR2 is SQIVND in the germline V gene (reference sequence). The CDR3 extends over 13 amino acids. The CDR3 sequence is CASKDRSGTEAFF.